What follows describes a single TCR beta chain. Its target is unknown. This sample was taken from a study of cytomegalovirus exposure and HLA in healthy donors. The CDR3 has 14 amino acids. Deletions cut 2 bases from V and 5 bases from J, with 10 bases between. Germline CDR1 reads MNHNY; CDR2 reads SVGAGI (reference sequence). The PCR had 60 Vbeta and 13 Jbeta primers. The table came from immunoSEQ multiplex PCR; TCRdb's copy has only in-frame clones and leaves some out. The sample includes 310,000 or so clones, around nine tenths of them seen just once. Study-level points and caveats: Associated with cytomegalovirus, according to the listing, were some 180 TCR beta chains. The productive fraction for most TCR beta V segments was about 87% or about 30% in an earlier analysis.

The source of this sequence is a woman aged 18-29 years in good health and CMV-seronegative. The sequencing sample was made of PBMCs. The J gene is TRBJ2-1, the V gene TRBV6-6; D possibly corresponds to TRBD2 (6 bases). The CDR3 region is CASSYGGGHNEQFF. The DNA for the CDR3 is TGTGCCAGCAGTTACGGAGGAGGGCACAATGAGCAGTTCTTC.